This T cell receptor beta chain stems from a study of blood T cell repertoires in COVID-19. V lost 2 bases, J lost 9 bases, and 10 bases stayed unmatched. Per germline, CDR1 MNHEY and CDR2 SMNVEV (reference sequence). The CDR3 consists of 15 residues. Some clones are missing from TCRdb's copy, which holds only in-frame ones; the method was immunoSEQ multiplex PCR. The sample lists around 260,000 clones, more than 80% occurring once. The receptor was derived from a young woman with active or convalescent COVID-19. Sequencing was performed on peripheral blood. This chain joins TRBV27 and TRBJ2-1; TRBD1 agrees at 7 bases. The CDR3 DNA reads TGTGCCAGCAGTTTAGAAGGGGGCTCTTTGGGTGAGCAGTTCTTC. Translated, it gives CASSLEGGSLGEQFF.